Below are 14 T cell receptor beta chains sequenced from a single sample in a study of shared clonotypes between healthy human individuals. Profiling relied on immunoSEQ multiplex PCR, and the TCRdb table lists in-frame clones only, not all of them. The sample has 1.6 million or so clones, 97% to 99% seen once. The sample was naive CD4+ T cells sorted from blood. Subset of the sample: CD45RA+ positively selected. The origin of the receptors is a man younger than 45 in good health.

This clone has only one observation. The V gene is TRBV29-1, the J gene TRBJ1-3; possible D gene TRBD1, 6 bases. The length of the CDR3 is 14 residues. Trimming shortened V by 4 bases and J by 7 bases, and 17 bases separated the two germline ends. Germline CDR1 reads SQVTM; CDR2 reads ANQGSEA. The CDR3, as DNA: TGCAGCGTTGCGGGGGGCAGGGATGGGAACACCATATATTTT. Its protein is CSVAGGRDGNTIYF. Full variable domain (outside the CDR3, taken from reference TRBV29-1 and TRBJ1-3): SAVISQKPSRDICQRGTSLTIQCQVDSQVTMMFWYRQQPGQSLTLIATANQGSEATYESGFVIDKFPISRPNLTFSTLTVSNMSPEDSSIYLCSVAGGRDGNTIYFGEGSWLTVV.

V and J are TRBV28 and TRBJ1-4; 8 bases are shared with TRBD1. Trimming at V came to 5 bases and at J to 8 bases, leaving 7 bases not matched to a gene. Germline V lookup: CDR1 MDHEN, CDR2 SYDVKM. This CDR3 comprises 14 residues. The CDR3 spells CASSRTGLGEKLFF. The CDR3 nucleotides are TGTGCCAGCAGTAGGACAGGGTTAGGAGAAAAACTGTTTTTT.

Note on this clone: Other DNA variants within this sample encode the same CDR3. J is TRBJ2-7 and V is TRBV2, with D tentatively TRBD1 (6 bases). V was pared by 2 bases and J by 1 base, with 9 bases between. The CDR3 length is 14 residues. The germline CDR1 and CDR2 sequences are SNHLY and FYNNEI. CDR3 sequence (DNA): TGTGCCAGCAGTGAACAGGGGAGATCCTACGAGCAGTACTTC. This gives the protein CASSEQGRSYEQYF.

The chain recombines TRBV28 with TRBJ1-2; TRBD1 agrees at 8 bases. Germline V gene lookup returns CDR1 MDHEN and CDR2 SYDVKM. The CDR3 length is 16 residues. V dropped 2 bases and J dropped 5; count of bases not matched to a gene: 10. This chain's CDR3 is CASSLLIIQGGYGYTF. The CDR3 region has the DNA TGTGCCAGCAGTTTACTAATAATACAGGGGGGTTATGGCTACACCTTC.

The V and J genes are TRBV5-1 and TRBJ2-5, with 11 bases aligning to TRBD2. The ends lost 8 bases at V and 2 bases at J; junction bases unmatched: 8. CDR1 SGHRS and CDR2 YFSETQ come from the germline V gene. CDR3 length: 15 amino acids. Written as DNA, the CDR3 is TGCGCCAGAACTAGCGGGAGAAGGCCTCAAGAGACCCAGTACTTC. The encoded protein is CARTSGRRPQETQYF.

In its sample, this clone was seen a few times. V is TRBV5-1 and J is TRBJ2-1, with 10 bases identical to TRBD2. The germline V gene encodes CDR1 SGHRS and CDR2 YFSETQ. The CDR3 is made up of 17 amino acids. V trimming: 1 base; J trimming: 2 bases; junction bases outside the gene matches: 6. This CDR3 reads CASSLRLAGSTYNEQFF. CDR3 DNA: TGCGCCAGCAGCTTGAGACTAGCGGGCTCTACCTACAATGAGCAGTTCTTC.

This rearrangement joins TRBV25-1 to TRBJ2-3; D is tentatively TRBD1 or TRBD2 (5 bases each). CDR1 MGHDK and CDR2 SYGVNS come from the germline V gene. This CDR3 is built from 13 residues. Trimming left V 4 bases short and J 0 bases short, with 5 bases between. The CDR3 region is CASSGDSTDTQYF. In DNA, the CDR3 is TGTGCCAGCAGTGGGGACAGCACAGATACGCAGTATTTT.

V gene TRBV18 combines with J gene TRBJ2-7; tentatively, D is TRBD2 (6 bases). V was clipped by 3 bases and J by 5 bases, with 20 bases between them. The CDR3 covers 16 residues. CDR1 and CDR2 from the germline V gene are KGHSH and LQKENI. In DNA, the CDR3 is TGTGCCAGCTCACCGACGCCGGGACTCCTAATCCACGAGCAGTACTTC. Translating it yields CASSPTPGLLIHEQYF.

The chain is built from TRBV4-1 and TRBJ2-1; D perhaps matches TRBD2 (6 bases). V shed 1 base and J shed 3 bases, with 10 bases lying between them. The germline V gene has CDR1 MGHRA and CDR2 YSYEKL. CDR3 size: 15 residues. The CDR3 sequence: CASSQVPGVYNEQFF. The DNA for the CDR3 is TGCGCCAGCAGCCAAGTTCCGGGAGTCTACAATGAGCAGTTCTTC.

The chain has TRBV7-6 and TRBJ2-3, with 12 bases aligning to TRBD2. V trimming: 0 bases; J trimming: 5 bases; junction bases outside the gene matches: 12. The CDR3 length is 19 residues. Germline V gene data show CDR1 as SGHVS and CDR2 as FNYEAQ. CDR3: CASSLAPELLAGGLDTQYF. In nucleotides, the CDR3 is TGTGCCAGCAGCTTAGCCCCCGAATTACTAGCGGGGGGCCTAGATACGCAGTATTTT.

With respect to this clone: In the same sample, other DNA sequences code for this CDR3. CDR3 in amino acids: CASSPLDRGETQYF. CDR3 nucleotides: TGTGCCAGCTCACCGTTGGACAGGGGAGAGACCCAGTACTTC. V usage is TRBV18 and J usage is TRBJ2-5; 9 bases agree with TRBD1. The V segment lost 3 bases and the J segment 4 bases; nucleotides outside the gene matches: 3. This CDR3 spans 14 amino acids. Looked up from germline, CDR1 is KGHSH and CDR2 is LQKENI.

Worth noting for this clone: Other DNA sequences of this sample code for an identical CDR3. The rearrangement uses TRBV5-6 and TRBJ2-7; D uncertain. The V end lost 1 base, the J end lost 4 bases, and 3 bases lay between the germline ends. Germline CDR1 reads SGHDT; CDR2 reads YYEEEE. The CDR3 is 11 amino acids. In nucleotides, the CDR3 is TGTGCCAGCAGCTTGAGATACGAGCAGTACTTC. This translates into CASSLRYEQYF.

CDR3 coding DNA: TGTGCCAGCAGTTTCCTCTATCGGGCGAACACCGGGGAGCTGTTTTTT. The encoded protein is CASSFLYRANTGELFF. The chain recombines TRBV27 with TRBJ2-2; D call uncertain. Per the germline V gene, CDR1 is MNHEY and CDR2 is SMNVEV (reference sequence). Trimming stripped 3 bases from V and 0 bases from J, with 11 bases between. CDR3 size: 16 residues.

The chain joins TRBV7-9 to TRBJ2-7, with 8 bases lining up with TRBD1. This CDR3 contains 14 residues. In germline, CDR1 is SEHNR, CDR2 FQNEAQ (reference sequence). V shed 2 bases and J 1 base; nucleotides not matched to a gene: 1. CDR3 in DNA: TGTGCCAGCAGCTTACAGGGGGCTTCCTACGAGCAGTACTTC. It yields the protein CASSLQGASYEQYF.